These 27 T cell receptor beta chains share one sample of origin, sequenced in a study of blood T cell repertoires in COVID-19. Assay used: immunoSEQ multiplex PCR; TCRdb lists only in-frame clones, some missing. The table includes about 26,000 clones, 85% to 90% detected once. The sample taken for sequencing was peripheral blood. The receptors stem from a man in his 70s with acute or convalescent COVID-19.

The V and J genes are TRBV9 and TRBJ2-2, with D possibly being TRBD1 (5 bases). Trimming took off 2 bases at V and 2 bases at J, with 10 bases between the two ends. The CDR3 sequence is 15 residues long. Germline CDR1 SGDLS, CDR2 YYNGEE. CDR3 region: CASSVSGQNTGELFF. As DNA, the CDR3 is TGTGCCAGCAGCGTTTCCGGACAAAACACCGGGGAGCTGTTTTTT. Together with reference TRBV9 and TRBJ2-2, the CDR3 gives the full variable domain: DSGVTQTPKHLITATGQRVTLRCSPRSGDLSVYWYQQSLDQGLQFLIQYYNGEERAKGNILERFSAQQFPDLHSELNLSSLELGDSALYFCASSVSGQNTGELFFGEGSRLTVL.

The V gene is TRBV7-3, the J gene TRBJ2-7, with 8 bases lining up with TRBD2. V was pared by 0 bases and J by 6 bases, with 4 bases of the junction left unmatched. CDR1 and CDR2 from the germline V gene are SGHTA and FQGTGA. The CDR3 is made up of 14 amino acids. The CDR3 DNA follows: TGTGCCAGCAGCTTAACGGGGACTAGTGTCGAGCAGTACTTC. It specifies CASSLTGTSVEQYF.

This clone was seen only once. The genes are TRBV18 and TRBJ1-1, with 8 positions matching TRBD1. The CDR3 sequence is 16 residues long. From germline, CDR1 is KGHSH and CDR2 LQKENI. V dropped 6 bases and J dropped 1; count of bases not matched to a gene: 10. The CDR3 sequence is CASSPSRDRRNTEAFF. In nucleotides, the CDR3 is TGTGCCAGCTCGCCCAGCCGGGACAGGAGGAACACTGAAGCTTTCTTT.

The chain joins TRBV11-2 to TRBJ2-7; 10 bases agree with TRBD2. CDR1 and CDR2 from the germline V gene are SGHAT and FQNNGV. This CDR3 contains 15 residues. V was clipped by 5 bases and J by 7 bases; unmatched bases: 11. The CDR3 DNA is TGTGCCAGCAGCCTGCCACTAGCGGGAAGGGGAGAGCAGTACTTC. This encodes CASSLPLAGRGEQYF. The full variable domain, in which reference TRBV11-2 and TRBJ2-7 provide the parts outside the CDR3, is EAGVAQSPRYKIIEKRQSVAFWCNPISGHATLYWYQQILGQGPKLLIQFQNNGVVDDSQLPKDRFSAERLKGVDSTLKIQPAKLEDSAVYLCASSLPLAGRGEQYFGPGTRLTVT.

The rearrangement uses TRBV24-1 and TRBJ1-4; D is possibly TRBD1 (6 bases). The CDR3 is made up of 16 amino acids. CDR1 and CDR2 (germline): KGHDR, SFDVKD. Trimming removed 6 bases at V and 6 bases at J, with 19 bases between. CDR3 loop: CATSTSTGSGDEKLFF. The CDR3 DNA follows: TGTGCCACCAGTACCTCCACAGGGTCGGGCGATGAAAAACTGTTTTTT.

CDR3 residues: CASSLVQGTYNEQFF. Here the CDR3 DNA reads TGCGCCAGCAGCTTGGTGCAGGGGACCTACAATGAGCAGTTCTTC. V and J are TRBV5-1 and TRBJ2-1; possibly TRBD1 for D (6 bases). Trimming took off 0 bases at V and 2 bases at J, with 9 bases between the two ends. The germline V gene has CDR1 SGHRS and CDR2 YFSETQ. The CDR3 has 15 amino acids.

The chain combines TRBV7-2 with TRBJ2-5; 14 bases fit TRBD2. CDR1 and CDR2 (germline): SGHTA, FQGNSA. V trimming: 6 bases; J trimming: 4 bases; junction bases outside the gene matches: 10. The CDR3 is made up of 17 amino acids. The CDR3 DNA reads TGTGCCAGCAGAAACCCGGGACTAGCGGGAGTAGGAGAGACCCAGTACTTC. Translated: CASRNPGLAGVGETQYF. The whole variable domain, filled in from reference TRBV7-2 and TRBJ2-5, reads GAGVSQSPSNKVTEKGKDVELRCDPISGHTALYWYRQSLGQGLEFLIYFQGNSAPDKSGLPSDRFSAERTGGSVSTLTIQRTQQEDSAVYLCASRNPGLAGVGETQYFGPGTRLLVL.

The CDR3 region has the DNA TGTGCCAGCAGTCTTCTCCCGACAGGGGTGTCCGAGCAGTACTTC. Its protein product is CASSLLPTGVSEQYF. V is TRBV27 and J is TRBJ2-7, with 8 bases identical to TRBD1. J was trimmed by 6 bases and V by 5 bases; bases with no gene match: 12. The CDR3 consists of 15 residues. Per the germline V gene, CDR1 is MNHEY and CDR2 is SMNVEV (reference sequence).

The chain links TRBV5-6 to TRBJ2-5; 8 nucleotides agree with TRBD2. The germline CDR1 and CDR2 sequences are SGHDT and YYEEEE. The ends lost 1 base at V and 1 base at J; junction bases unmatched: 9. This CDR3 has 17 residues. The CDR3 here is CASSLRIGAGGQETQYF. CDR3 nucleotide sequence: TGTGCCAGCAGCTTGCGAATAGGGGCGGGAGGCCAAGAGACCCAGTACTTC.

This chain connects TRBV18 to TRBJ1-5; the match to TRBD1 covers 8 bases. Germline CDR1 reads KGHSH; CDR2 reads LQKENI. J lost 3 bases, V lost 6 bases, and 7 bases had no gene match. This CDR3 comprises 15 residues. The CDR3 DNA reads as TGTGCCAGCTCTCAACTACAGGGGGACAATCAGCCCCAGCATTTT. Encoded protein: CASSQLQGDNQPQHF. The variable domain in full, completed from reference TRBV18 and TRBJ1-5, reads NAGVMQNPRHLVRRRGQEARLRCSPMKGHSHVYWYRQLPEEGLKFMVYLQKENIIDESGMPKERFSAEFPKEGPSILRIQQVVRGDSAAYFCASSQLQGDNQPQHFGDGTRLSIL.

This clone was picked up a small number of times. The V and J genes are TRBV4-3 and TRBJ1-1, with D perhaps matching TRBD1 (5 bases). The V and J ends lost 5 bases and 1 base respectively, with 8 bases between them. The CDR3 contains 13 residues. Germline assignment: CDR1 LGHNA and CDR2 YSLEER. The CDR3: CASSSDRNTEAFF. As DNA, the CDR3 is TGCGCCAGCAGCTCCGACAGGAACACTGAAGCTTTCTTT.

V and J are TRBV11-2 and TRBJ2-5; 7 bases agree with TRBD1. V trimming: 5 bases; J trimming: 5 bases; junction bases outside the gene matches: 11. Germline V gene data show CDR1 as SGHAT and CDR2 as FQNNGV. The CDR3 consists of 15 residues. The CDR3 sequence is CASSTQTGSSETQYF. The CDR3, as DNA: TGTGCCAGCAGCACCCAGACAGGGAGTTCGGAGACCCAGTACTTC.

This sequence joins TRBV9 and TRBJ1-1, with D unclear. With 3 bases removed from V and 0 bases from J, the gap between germline ends came to 9 bases. The germline gives CDR1 SGDLS, CDR2 YYNGEE. The CDR3 runs 14 residues. CDR3 nucleotide sequence: TGTGCCAGCAGCGCAGATCCCCTGAACACTGAAGCTTTCTTT. This codes for CASSADPLNTEAFF. The full variable domain, with the rest looked up from reference TRBV9 and TRBJ1-1, is DSGVTQTPKHLITATGQRVTLRCSPRSGDLSVYWYQQSLDQGLQFLIQYYNGEERAKGNILERFSAQQFPDLHSELNLSSLELGDSALYFCASSADPLNTEAFFGQGTRLTVV.

The CDR3 DNA is TGTGCCAGCAGTTACGGGGGCAGGGGGGTGTCTGAAGCTTTCTTT. Its protein product is CASSYGGRGVSEAFF. The V call is TRBV6-5, the J call TRBJ1-1, with TRBD1 identical over 7 bases. This CDR3 region has 15 residues. CDR1 and CDR2 (germline): MNHEY, SVGAGI. The V and J ends lost 2 bases and 6 bases, in that order; junction bases with no gene match: 9.

A note on this clone: One end of the junction does not line up with germline, which may come from a read error. V and J are TRBV7-3 and TRBJ2-7; no clear D. The V gene's germline CDR1 is SGHTA and CDR2 FQGTGA. The CDR3 extends over 13 amino acids. The CDR3 coding sequence is TGTGCCGGCAGCTTAACTAATGAGGACGAGCAGTACTTC. Amino acids: CAGSLTNEDEQYF.

There are a few counts of this clone. The V call is TRBV7-3, the J call TRBJ2-2; D might be TRBD2 (5 bases). V was pared by 5 bases and J by 1 base, with 14 bases between. The CDR3 runs to 16 residues. Germline loops: CDR1 SGHTA, CDR2 FQGTGA. DNA for the CDR3: TGTGCCAGCAGCCCCTTGATAGCGCAGAACACCGGGGAGCTGTTTTTT. It is translated as CASSPLIAQNTGELFF.

The V call is TRBV10-3, the J call TRBJ2-5; 7 bases match TRBD2. The CDR3 runs 16 residues. V dropped 4 bases and J dropped 2; count of bases not matched to a gene: 10. Germline V CDR1 and CDR2: ENHRY, SYGVKD. CDR3 nucleotides: TGTGCCATCAGTGTCCCTAAGGTCGGGGGGCAAGAGACCCAGTACTTC. Translated, it gives CAISVPKVGGQETQYF.

V and J are TRBV7-8 and TRBJ2-5; 9 bases agree with TRBD2. J gave up 5 bases and V 0 bases, and 1 base lay outside the gene matches. Germline lookup yields CDR1 SGHVS and CDR2 FQNEAQ. The CDR3 spans 14 residues. Here the CDR3 reads CASSLAAGGETQYF. CDR3 DNA: TGTGCCAGCAGCTTAGCGGCGGGAGGGGAGACCCAGTACTTC.

Remarks on this clone: A read error may produce the germline difference seen at one junction end. The chain joins TRBV6-2 or TRBV6-3 to TRBJ2-7, with D possibly TRBD1 on 6 matching bases. This CDR3 has 14 amino acids. Germline V gene lookup returns CDR1 MNHEY and CDR2 SVGEGT. CDR3 residues: CASSYSGTPYAQYF. The CDR3 DNA reads TGTGCCAGCAGTTACTCCGGGACACCGTACGCGCAGTACTTC.

CDR3 residues: CSVELAGAYNEQFF. The CDR3 bases are TGCAGCGTTGAACTAGCGGGAGCCTACAATGAGCAGTTCTTC. This chain connects TRBV29-1 to TRBJ2-1, with 10 bases identical to TRBD2. Per germline, CDR1 SQVTM and CDR2 ANQGSEA. The CDR3 runs to 14 residues. The J segment lost 2 bases and the V segment lost 2 bases, leaving 0 bases of the junction unmatched.

The gene calls are TRBV19 and TRBJ1-6; 7 bases align to TRBD1. The CDR3 spans 16 residues. With V trimmed by 3 bases and J by 7 bases, 9 bases remained unmatched. Germline CDR1 reads LNHDA; CDR2 reads SQIVND (reference sequence). CDR3 residues: CASSIGTRQGNSPLHF. The CDR3 DNA reads as TGTGCCAGTAGTATTGGAACTAGACAGGGAAATTCACCCCTCCACTTT.

The table lists this clone with a count of one. The V gene is TRBV5-8, the J gene TRBJ1-4; weak D call: TRBD1 (5 bases). CDR1 is SGHTS and CDR2 is YDEGEE in the germline V gene. V was cut by 1 base and J by 3 bases, with 13 bases left in between. CDR3 size: 16 residues. The CDR3 DNA reads as TGTGCCAGCAGCTTGAGTCGACAGCCCTCTAATGAAAAACTGTTTTTT. Its translation: CASSLSRQPSNEKLFF.

The V gene is TRBV2, the J gene TRBJ1-5; 7 bases map to TRBD1. The CDR3 runs 14 residues. V lost 5 bases to trimming and J lost 5 bases; unmatched junction nucleotides: 6. Germline CDR1 is SNHLY and CDR2 is FYNNEI. The CDR3 reads CASSQTGWDQPQHF. In DNA, the CDR3 is TGTGCCAGCAGTCAGACAGGGTGGGATCAGCCCCAGCATTTT.

The chain recombines TRBV7-9 with TRBJ1-4; tentatively, D is TRBD1 (6 bases). The CDR3 is made up of 15 amino acids. V lost 4 bases and J lost 4, with 13 bases in between. Germline V gene data show CDR1 as SEHNR and CDR2 as FQNEAQ (reference sequence). CDR3 protein: CASSSGGFSNEKLFF. The CDR3 DNA reads TGTGCCAGCAGCTCGGGGGGCTTCAGTAATGAAAAACTGTTTTTT.

The J gene is TRBJ1-4, the V gene TRBV6-6; a possible D gene is TRBD1 (5 bases). CDR1 is MNHNY, CDR2 SVGAGI, per germline (reference sequence). CDR3 length: 15 residues. Trimming cost V 8 bases and J 7 bases, with 20 bases left between them. The CDR3 DNA is TGTGCCAGCCAATTAACCGGCAGGGAGGGTGAAAAACTGTTTTTT. This sequence encodes CASQLTGREGEKLFF.

The genes are TRBV7-2 and TRBJ2-3; 10 nucleotides line up with TRBD1. The CDR3 runs 15 residues. Germline CDR1 and CDR2: SGHTA and FQGNSA. V dropped 1 base and J dropped 4; count of bases not matched to a gene: 2. The CDR3 sequence: CASSLGDRGPDTQYF. CDR3 sequence (DNA): TGTGCCAGCAGCTTAGGGGACAGGGGCCCAGATACGCAGTATTTT.

The J gene is TRBJ2-1, the V gene TRBV2; 8 bases are a match to TRBD2. The germline V gene has CDR1 SNHLY and CDR2 FYNNEI. This CDR3 spans 15 amino acids. Trimming at V came to 1 base and at J to 9 bases, leaving 8 bases not matched to a gene. CDR3 loop: CASSEGPGGSAEQFF. As DNA, the CDR3 is TGTGCCAGCAGTGAAGGCCCGGGAGGGTCCGCTGAGCAGTTCTTC.